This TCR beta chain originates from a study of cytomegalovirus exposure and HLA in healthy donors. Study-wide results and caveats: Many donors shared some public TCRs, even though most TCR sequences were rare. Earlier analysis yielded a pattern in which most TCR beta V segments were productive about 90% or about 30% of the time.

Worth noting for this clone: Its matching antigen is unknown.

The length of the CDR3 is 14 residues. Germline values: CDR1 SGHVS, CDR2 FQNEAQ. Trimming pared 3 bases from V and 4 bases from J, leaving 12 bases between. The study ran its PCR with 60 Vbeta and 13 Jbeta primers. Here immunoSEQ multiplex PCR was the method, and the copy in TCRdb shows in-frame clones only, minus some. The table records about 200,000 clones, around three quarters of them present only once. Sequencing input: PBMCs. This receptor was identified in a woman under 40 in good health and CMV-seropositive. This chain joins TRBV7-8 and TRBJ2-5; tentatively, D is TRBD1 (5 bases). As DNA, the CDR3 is TGTGCCAGCAGCTTCCCAGGGTTTAGAGAGACCCAGTACTTC. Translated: CASSFPGFRETQYF. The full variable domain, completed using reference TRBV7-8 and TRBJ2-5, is GAGVSQSPRYKVAKRGQDVALRCDPISGHVSLFWYQQALGQGPEFLTYFQNEAQLDKSGLPSDRFFAERPEGSVSTLKIQRTQQEDSAVYLCASSFPGFRETQYFGPGTRLLVL.